This entry features one T cell receptor (beta chain) sequence. Germline V gene sequence: CDR1 SGHAT, CDR2 FQNNGV. The ends were cut back, 1 base at V and 6 bases at J, with 7 bases in the middle. The CDR3 spans 12 residues. The data were taken from a study of shared clonotypes between healthy human individuals. Method: immunoSEQ multiplex PCR; TCRdb's copy keeps in-frame clones and lacks some. Among about 1.1 million clones listed, 78% were seen once. Sequencing used memory CD4+ T cells from PBMCs. Indicated subset: CD45RA-negative fraction. The origin of this receptor is a man between 18 and 35 years old in good health. Some clones in this sample may be carry-over from other donors' samples. This chain uses TRBV11-2 with TRBJ2-7; no firm D call. The chain's CDR3 is CASSLVQREQYF. The CDR3 region has the DNA TGTGCCAGCAGCTTAGTGCAGCGCGAGCAGTACTTC. Drawing the rest from reference TRBV11-2 and TRBJ2-7, the complete variable domain is EAGVAQSPRYKIIEKRQSVAFWCNPISGHATLYWYQQILGQGPKLLIQFQNNGVVDDSQLPKDRFSAERLKGVDSTLKIQPAKLEDSAVYLCASSLVQREQYFGPGTRLTVT.